Reported below is one T cell receptor beta chain. Germline V gives CDR1 LGHNA, CDR2 YNFKEQ. J lost 2 bases, V lost 3 bases, and 3 bases had no gene match. The CDR3 is made up of 14 amino acids. The data belong to a study of blood T cell repertoires in COVID-19. The data were produced by immunoSEQ multiplex PCR, yet TCRdb's version contains in-frame clones alone and is incomplete. This table has 150,000 to 200,000 clones, about three quarters appearing once. V usage is TRBV4-2 and J usage is TRBJ2-5; TRBD2 aligns across 7 bases. The clonotype comes from a man aged 70 or older with acute or convalescent COVID-19. The sequenced sample was peripheral blood. The CDR3 sequence is CASSQGGSQETQYF. In DNA, the CDR3 is TGTGCCAGCAGCCAGGGGGGGAGTCAAGAGACCCAGTACTTC.